A single sample is the source of the 11 T cell receptor beta chains below, sequenced in a study of blood T cells in healthy people across ages. Primers used in a second PCR of about 7 to 12 cycles were a sample-barcoded 5' primer and a J-beta primer mix. In TCRdb, the 5' RACE reads were re-called with MiXCR into one record per CDR3 protein. The repertoire has 1.4 million to 1.5 million distinct CDR3 sequences, about 43% of them found once; the top ten carry roughly 7.9%. The sample was blood. Source of these receptors: a woman between 18 and 29 years old in good health.

This clonotype occurred many times. J is TRBJ2-7 and V is TRBV4-1; no clear D. CDR1 and CDR2 from the germline V gene are MGHRA and YSYEKL. V was trimmed by 9 bases and J by 3 bases, leaving 18 bases between them. The CDR3 spans 14 residues. The CDR3 DNA reads TGCGCCAGTAAAGACGTCGGAAGTTACTACGAGCAGTACTTC. This encodes CASKDVGSYYEQYF.

Points on this clonotype: This may come from a read error, since a much larger clone is one base off. This chain links TRBV29-1 with TRBJ2-5; no definite D call. The J call is uncertain, as TRBJ2-1 better fits the DNA end. Germline V CDR1 and CDR2: SQVTM, ANQGSEA. This CDR3 has 14 residues. This CDR3 is CSVEEGIPQETQFF. The DNA of the CDR3 is TGCAGCGTTGAAGAGGGAATCCCCCAAGAGACCCAGTTCTTC.

This clonotype was picked up a small number of times. The chain joins TRBV27 to TRBJ1-2; D gene unclear. This CDR3 comprises 13 residues. The V gene's germline CDR1 is MNHEY and CDR2 SMNVEV (reference sequence). Trimming stripped 4 bases from V and 2 bases from J, with 8 bases between. CDR3 in amino acids: CASSSRENYGYTF. The CDR3 DNA is TGTGCCAGCAGTTCTAGGGAAAACTATGGCTACACCTTC.

This clonotype was counted only a few times. The rearrangement uses TRBV2 and TRBJ1-1; D call uncertain. The germline V gene encodes CDR1 SNHLY and CDR2 FYNNEI. This CDR3 has 14 residues. V lost 2 bases and J 1 base, leaving 8 bases between the germline ends. The CDR3 here is CASSERRQNTEAFF. DNA of the CDR3: TGTGCCAGCAGTGAACGGAGGCAGAACACTGAAGCTTTCTTT.

This clonotype occurred a few times. V is TRBV4-1 and J is TRBJ1-5; D is undetermined. This CDR3 contains 15 residues. V lost 0 bases and J lost 1, with 7 bases in between. Germline V gene data show CDR1 as MGHRA and CDR2 as YSYEKL. Here the CDR3 DNA reads TGCGCCAGCAGCCAAGATAAGATAAGCAATCAGCCCCAGCATTTT. Its protein is CASSQDKISNQPQHF.

This clonotype appeared a few times. The rearrangement uses TRBV12-3 or TRBV12-4 and TRBJ2-5; 10 bases are shared with TRBD2. With V trimmed by 4 bases and J by 11 bases, 13 bases remained unmatched. The CDR3 totals 15 residues. CDR3 region: CASSSRTSGNNEQYF. DNA of the CDR3: TGTGCCAGCAGTTCCCGGACTAGCGGCAACAATGAGCAGTACTTC.

V gene TRBV7-2 combines with J gene TRBJ2-1; 9 bases are shared with TRBD2. CDR1 is SGHTA, CDR2 FQGNSA, per germline. The J segment lost 13 bases and the V segment lost 5 bases, leaving 12 bases of the junction unmatched. The CDR3 totals 14 residues. This chain's CDR3 is CASSPEPLAGVQFF. In DNA form, the CDR3 reads TGTGCCAGCAGCCCAGAACCTTTAGCGGGAGTACAGTTCTTC.

The rearrangement joins TRBV20-1 to TRBJ1-2; D is undetermined. CDR1 is DFQATT, CDR2 SNEGSKA, per germline (reference sequence). The CDR3 runs to 12 residues. Trimming took off 3 bases at V and 6 bases at J, with 11 bases between the two ends. The CDR3: CSARSDPDGYTF. The CDR3 coding sequence is TGCAGTGCTAGGTCCGACCCCGATGGCTACACCTTC.

The V and J genes are TRBV6-1 and TRBJ1-2; TRBD1 matches at 8 bases. This CDR3 has 13 residues. Germline lookup yields CDR1 MNHNS and CDR2 SASEGT. Trimming removed 6 bases from V and 6 bases from J; junction bases left unmatched: 6. CDR3 sequence (DNA): TGTGCCAGCAGGGATCCAGGGGGCCATGGCTACACCTTC. As protein: CASRDPGGHGYTF.

Comments on this clonotype: Germline is not matched at one junction end, which may reflect a read error. This chain joins TRBV25-1 and TRBJ1-6; the D is unclear. Germline V gene lookup returns CDR1 MGHDK and CDR2 SYGVNS. The CDR3 length is 15 residues. CDR3 nucleotides: TGTGCCAGTAGTGAACGGGTTACCTCCTACTCACCCCTCCACTTT. This encodes CASSERVTSYSPLHF.

This clonotype was detected only a few times. V gene TRBV30 combines with J gene TRBJ2-3, with no clear D. Germline V gene sequence: CDR1 GTSNPN, CDR2 SVGIG (reference sequence). The CDR3 consists of 11 residues. The germline V and J ends were trimmed by 5 bases and 3 bases, with 6 bases remaining between them. The CDR3 DNA reads TGTGCCTGGGAAATGACAGATACGCAGTATTTT. It is translated as CAWEMTDTQYF. Full variable domain (remainder filled in from reference TRBV30 and TRBJ2-3): SQTIHQWPATLVQPVGSPLSLECTVEGTSNPNLYWYRQAAGRGLQLLFYSVGIGQISSEVPQNLSASRPQDRQFILSSKKLLLSDSGFYLCAWEMTDTQYFGPGTRLTVL.